The sequence of this TCR beta chain was determined in a study of T cells in women clearing cervical HPV infection. Study details: Only a few women had HLA typing results available.

In regard to this clone: The read halts 3 residues ahead of the CDR3 end, with the missing end drawn from the germline J gene.

This CDR3 has 16 amino acids. CDR1 is DFQATT and CDR2 is SNEGSKA in the germline V gene (reference sequence). Germline trimming cut 1 base from V and 0 bases from J; bases unmatched to any gene: 6. Some clones are missing from TCRdb's copy, which holds only in-frame ones; the method was immunoSEQ multiplex PCR. The table gives more than 45,000 clones; the top ten clones make up 1.5% to 2% of it. The sequenced sample consisted of blood buffy coat. V gene TRBV20-1 combines with J gene TRBJ1-1; 9 bases line up with TRBD1. The source of this sequence is a woman aged 18 to 75 with a cervical HPV16 infection that either progressed to CIN3+ or cleared (not recorded which). The CDR3 sequence: CSARVRGQGMNTEAFF. CDR3 DNA, as far as it was read: TGCAGTGCTAGAGTTCGCGGACAGGGGATGAACACTGAA.